The T cell receptor beta chain under discussion was sequenced for a study of T cell responses to AZD1222 COVID-19 vaccine. Overall study findings and caveats: Per reports, nearly half of all spike-specific TCRs target regions that are unmutated in variants. Possibly, clonal diversity was underestimated; donors were largely white British and included more females.

V shed 4 bases and J shed 1 base, with 12 bases lying between them. Germline CDR1 reads MDHEN; CDR2 reads SYDVKM. The CDR3 sequence is 15 residues long. The method was immunoSEQ multiplex PCR; TCRdb's version includes in-frame clones alone and lacks a portion of them. The data show roughly 160,000 clones, just over 90% seen once. This clone was seen only once. Its antigen remains unknown. Sequenced material: peripheral blood, taken on day 0 of AZD1222 vaccination. The sequence came from an adult in good health. The J gene is TRBJ2-3, the V gene TRBV28; D may be TRBD1 (5 bases). The CDR3 protein is CASSYQGSGTDTQYF. In DNA form, the CDR3 reads TGTGCCAGCAGTTACCAGGGCTCTGGCACAGATACGCAGTATTTT. Variable domain in full (rest from reference TRBV28 and TRBJ2-3): DVKVTQSSRYLVKRTGEKVFLECVQDMDHENMFWYRQDPGLGLRLIYFSYDVKMKEKGDIPEGYSVSREKKERFSLILESASTNQTSMYLCASSYQGSGTDTQYFGPGTRLTVL.